There are a few counts of the clone carrying this T cell receptor (beta chain). CDR3 length: 14 amino acids. CDR1 is SNHLY, CDR2 FYNNEI, per germline. V shed 2 bases, J shed 3 bases, and the junction held 0 bases outside the gene matches. The donors gave bone marrow, and they were healthy. These data come from a study of cytomegalovirus exposure and HLA in healthy donors. This PCR relied on a set of 60 Vbeta primers and 13 Jbeta primers. Produced via immunoSEQ multiplex PCR; TCRdb's table is partial and in-frame only. Here the sample spans about 120,000 clones, 75% to 85% being singletons. The specimen sequenced was PBMCs. J is TRBJ2-1 and V is TRBV2, with 8 bases lining up with TRBD2. The TCR was taken from a female donor in good health and CMV-seropositive. This chain's CDR3 is CASSESGGYNEQFF. The CDR3 DNA follows: TGTGCCAGCAGTGAAAGCGGGGGCTACAATGAGCAGTTCTTC.